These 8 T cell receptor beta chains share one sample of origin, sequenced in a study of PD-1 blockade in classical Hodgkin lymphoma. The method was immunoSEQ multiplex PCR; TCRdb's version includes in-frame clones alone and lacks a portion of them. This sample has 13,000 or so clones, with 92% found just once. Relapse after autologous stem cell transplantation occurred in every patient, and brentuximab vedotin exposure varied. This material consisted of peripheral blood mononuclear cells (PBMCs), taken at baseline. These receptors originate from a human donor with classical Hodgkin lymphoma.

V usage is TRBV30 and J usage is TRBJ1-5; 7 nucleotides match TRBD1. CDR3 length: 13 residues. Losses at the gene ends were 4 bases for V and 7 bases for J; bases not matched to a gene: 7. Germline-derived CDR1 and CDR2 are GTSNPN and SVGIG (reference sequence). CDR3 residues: CAWTLRQGQPQHF. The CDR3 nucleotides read TGTGCCTGGACCCTAAGACAGGGACAGCCCCAGCATTTT.

This CDR3 is CASEIRGTEAFF. The CDR3 nucleotides are TGTGCCAGCGAAATTAGGGGGACTGAAGCTTTCTTT. This rearrangement joins TRBV6-1 to TRBJ1-1, with D possibly matching TRBD1 (6 bases). This CDR3 comprises 12 residues. Germline V gene data show CDR1 as MNHNS and CDR2 as SASEGT. The V end was cut by 8 bases, the J end by 5 bases, with 12 bases between.

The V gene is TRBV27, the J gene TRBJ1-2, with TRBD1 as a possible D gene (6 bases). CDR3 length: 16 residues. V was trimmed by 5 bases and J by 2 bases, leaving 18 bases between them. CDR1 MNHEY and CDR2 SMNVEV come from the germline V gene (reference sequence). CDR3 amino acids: CASSPLTRGFNYGYTF. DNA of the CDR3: TGTGCCAGCAGTCCACTTACCAGGGGATTCAACTATGGCTACACCTTC.

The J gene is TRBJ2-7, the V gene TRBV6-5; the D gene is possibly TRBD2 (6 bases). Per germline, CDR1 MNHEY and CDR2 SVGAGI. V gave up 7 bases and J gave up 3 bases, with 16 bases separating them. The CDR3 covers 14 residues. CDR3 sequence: CASTRGIGNYEQYF. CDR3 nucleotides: TGTGCCAGCACCCGGGGGATTGGGAACTACGAGCAGTACTTC.

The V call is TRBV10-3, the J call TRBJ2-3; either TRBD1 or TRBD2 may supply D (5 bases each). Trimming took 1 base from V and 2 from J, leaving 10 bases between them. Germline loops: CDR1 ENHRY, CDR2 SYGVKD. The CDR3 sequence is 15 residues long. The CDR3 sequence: CAISELGEPTDTQYF. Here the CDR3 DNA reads TGTGCCATCAGTGAGTTGGGGGAACCCACAGATACGCAGTATTTT.

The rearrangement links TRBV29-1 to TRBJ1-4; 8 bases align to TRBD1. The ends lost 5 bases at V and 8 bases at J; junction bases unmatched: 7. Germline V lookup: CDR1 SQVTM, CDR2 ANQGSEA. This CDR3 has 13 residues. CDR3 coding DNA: TGCAGCGTTCGCGACAGGGGACGCGAAAAACTGTTTTTT. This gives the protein CSVRDRGREKLFF.

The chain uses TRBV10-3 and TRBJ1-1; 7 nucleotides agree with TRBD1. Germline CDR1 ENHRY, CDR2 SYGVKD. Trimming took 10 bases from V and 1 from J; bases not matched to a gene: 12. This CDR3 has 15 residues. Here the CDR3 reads CATSPPGQRNTEAFF. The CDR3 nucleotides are TGTGCCACCAGCCCTCCGGGACAGAGGAACACTGAAGCTTTCTTT.

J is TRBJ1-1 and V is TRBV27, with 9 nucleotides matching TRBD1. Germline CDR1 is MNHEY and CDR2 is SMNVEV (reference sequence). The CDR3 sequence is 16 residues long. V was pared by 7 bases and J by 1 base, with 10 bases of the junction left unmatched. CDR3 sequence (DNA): TGTGCCAGCAACTCGTACAGGGGGCGGTCGAACACTGAAGCTTTCTTT. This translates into CASNSYRGRSNTEAFF.